The 14 T cell receptor beta chains below all came from one sample that was sequenced in a study of blood T cell repertoires in COVID-19. Clones were read by immunoSEQ multiplex PCR, and TCRdb kept only the in-frame ones, dropping some. The profile covers under 350,000 clones, with 75% to 90% appearing a single time and approximately 10% taken by the ten largest. Sequencing was done on a sample of peripheral blood. The receptors come from a woman in her seventies with acute or convalescent COVID-19.

The chain employs TRBV5-6 and TRBJ1-2; the D is unclear. CDR1 is SGHDT, CDR2 YYEEEE, per germline. The CDR3 spans 14 residues. Trimming stripped 3 bases from V and 2 bases from J, with 11 bases between. The CDR3 spells CASSWWRINYGYTF. CDR3 DNA sequence: TGTGCCAGCAGCTGGTGGCGGATAAACTATGGCTACACCTTC.

This clone was counted a few times. The rearrangement joins TRBV4-2 to TRBJ1-1, with 10 bases that match TRBD1. Losses at the gene ends were 4 bases for V and 7 bases for J; bases not matched to a gene: 6. This CDR3 has 14 amino acids. Germline CDR1 reads LGHNA; CDR2 reads YNFKEQ. CDR3: CASSPRTGGGEAFF. DNA of the CDR3: TGTGCCAGCAGCCCGCGGACAGGGGGGGGTGAAGCTTTCTTT.

The chain recombines TRBV5-8 with TRBJ1-2, with 8 positions matching TRBD1. Trimming took 3 bases from V and 0 from J; bases not matched to a gene: 4. CDR3 length: 15 residues. The germline V gene encodes CDR1 SGHTS and CDR2 YDEGEE. The CDR3 DNA follows: TGTGCCAGCAGCTGGACAGGGTCCTCTAACTATGGCTACACCTTC. Translating it yields CASSWTGSSNYGYTF.

This chain connects TRBV10-2 to TRBJ1-3, with D unclear. Germline loops: CDR1 WSHSY, CDR2 SAAADI. The CDR3 length is 13 residues. With 7 bases removed from V and 5 bases from J, the gap between germline ends came to 12 bases. The CDR3 protein is CASKPNQRNTIYF. The CDR3 nucleotides are TGCGCCAGCAAGCCCAATCAAAGAAACACCATATATTTT.

The rearrangement links TRBV6-1 to TRBJ1-4; 8 bases are a match to TRBD1. CDR3 size: 15 residues. After removal of 3 bases from V and 8 bases from J, the junction contained 8 bases not matched to a gene. The V gene's germline CDR1 is MNHNS and CDR2 SASEGT. The CDR3 sequence: CASSERTGSREKLFF. The CDR3 nucleotides are TGTGCCAGCAGTGAGAGGACAGGGAGTCGGGAAAAACTGTTTTTT.

There are a few counts of this clone. Other DNA sequences in the sample encode the same CDR3. The chain is built from TRBV5-1 and TRBJ1-2, with TRBD1 matching over 9 bases. Trimming took 4 bases from V and 1 from J; bases not matched to a gene: 2. The germline V gene encodes CDR1 SGHRS and CDR2 YFSETQ. The CDR3 extends over 14 amino acids. CDR3 protein: CASSRTGDNYGYTF. The CDR3 coding sequence is TGCGCCAGCAGCAGGACAGGGGATAACTATGGCTACACCTTC.

The gene calls are TRBV5-4 and TRBJ2-3, with 8 nucleotides matching TRBD2. This CDR3 has 14 amino acids. V gave up 2 bases and J gave up 5 bases; unmatched junction bases: 4. Germline loops: CDR1 SGHNT, CDR2 YYREEE (reference sequence). The CDR3 region has the DNA TGTGCCAGCAGCTTTACTAGCGGAAAAGATACGCAGTATTTT. Translating it yields CASSFTSGKDTQYF.

The J gene is TRBJ2-2, the V gene TRBV7-9; 7 bases agree with TRBD1. V trimming: 5 bases; J trimming: 9 bases; junction bases outside the gene matches: 9. The CDR3 has 14 residues. Germline V lookup: CDR1 SEHNR, CDR2 FQNEAQ (reference sequence). DNA for the CDR3: TGTGCCAGCAGCCCCGACAGGGTACCCAGGGAGCTGTTTTTT. It yields the protein CASSPDRVPRELFF. The whole variable domain, filled in from reference TRBV7-9 and TRBJ2-2, reads DTGVSQNPRHKITKRGQNVTFRCDPISEHNRLYWYRQTLGQGPEFLTYFQNEAQLEKSRLLSDRFSAERPKGSFSTLEIQRTEQGDSAMYLCASSPDRVPRELFFGEGSRLTVL.

The chain carries TRBV6-6 and TRBJ2-5; TRBD2 matches 11 bases. V dropped 5 bases and J dropped 2; count of bases not matched to a gene: 13. From germline, CDR1 is MNHNY and CDR2 SVGAGI (reference sequence). This CDR3 contains 18 residues. The CDR3 DNA follows: TGTGCCAGCAGTCCCCGCTTAGCGGGGGGGCTGGGGCAAGAGACCCAGTACTTC. The encoded protein is CASSPRLAGGLGQETQYF.

The chain couples TRBV6-5 to TRBJ1-2, with D maybe TRBD1 (5 bases). V was clipped by 5 bases and J by 9 bases, with 13 bases between them. Germline CDR1 is MNHEY and CDR2 is SVGAGI. CDR3 size: 12 residues. DNA of the CDR3: TGTGCCAGCAGTCTCCGACAGACCAGCTACACCTTC. This encodes CASSLRQTSYTF.

This chain uses TRBV9 with TRBJ2-3, with 9 bases identical to TRBD2. The ends lost 1 base at V and 1 base at J; junction bases unmatched: 7. The CDR3 is made up of 17 amino acids. CDR1 and CDR2 from the germline V gene are SGDLS and YYNGEE. The CDR3 region is CASSVSPSGVGTDTQYF. CDR3 DNA sequence: TGTGCCAGCAGCGTATCCCCTAGCGGGGTGGGCACAGATACGCAGTATTTT.

The J gene is TRBJ1-5, the V gene TRBV27; a weak D match, TRBD1 (5 bases). Germline assignment: CDR1 MNHEY and CDR2 SMNVEV (reference sequence). The length of the CDR3 is 17 residues. The V end was cut by 8 bases, the J end by 0 bases, with 20 bases between. The CDR3 loop reads CASSAGWGQYSNQPQHF. CDR3 in DNA: TGTGCCAGCTCTGCCGGCTGGGGCCAATATAGCAATCAGCCCCAGCATTTT.

CDR3 DNA sequence: TGTGCCAGCAGCCACTCCCCACAGGGCTGGAATGAGCAGTTCTTC. Amino acids: CASSHSPQGWNEQFF. The J gene is TRBJ2-1, the V gene TRBV14, with D possibly being TRBD1 (6 bases). Germline-derived CDR1 and CDR2 are SGHDN and FVKESK. V lost 3 bases, J lost 7 bases, and 16 bases lay in between. The CDR3 is made up of 15 amino acids. Supplemented by reference TRBV14 and TRBJ2-1, the full variable domain reads EAGVTQFPSHSVIEKGQTVTLRCDPISGHDNLYWYRRVMGKEIKFLLHFVKESKQDESGMPNNRFLAERTGGTYSTLKVQPAELEDSGVYFCASSHSPQGWNEQFFGPGTRLTVL.

The V and J genes are TRBV6-5 and TRBJ1-2; no clear D. The CDR3 is made up of 13 amino acids. Germline CDR1 reads MNHEY; CDR2 reads SVGAGI. V dropped 10 bases and J dropped 2 bases, with 14 bases sitting between them. The CDR3 loop is CATSQAINYGYTF. The CDR3 DNA reads TGTGCCACCTCCCAGGCTATAAACTATGGCTACACCTTC.